The following is a T cell receptor beta chain sequence with its context. The antigen remains unidentified. The data belong to a study of cytomegalovirus exposure and HLA in healthy donors. The CDR3 extends over 18 amino acids. CDR1 is LNHNV, CDR2 YYDKDF, per germline (reference sequence). Trimming stripped 5 bases from V and 8 bases from J, with 25 bases between. Assay used: immunoSEQ multiplex PCR; TCRdb lists only in-frame clones, some missing. The repertoire has hundreds of thousands of clones, around 87% of them found once; the top ten carry 2% to 3%. Study conclusions and caveats: Subsequent analysis revealed that first-cohort TCR clusters tended to co-occur in the approximately 120 validation repertoires.

This sequence joins TRBV15 and TRBJ1-6; D might be TRBD1 (5 bases). The origin of this receptor is a man younger than 35 in good health and CMV-seronegative. Sequencing used PBMCs. CDR3 in amino acids: CATSRAPPQAIYDSPLHF. The DNA for the CDR3 is TGTGCCACCAGCCGGGCGCCGCCACAGGCGATATATGATTCACCCCTCCACTTT.